This entry lists 9 T cell receptor beta chains sequenced from one sample in a study of identical twins. TCRdb redid the calling of the 5' RACE reads with MiXCR, one entry per CDR3 protein. This table has fewer than 650,000 distinct CDR3 sequences, around 9.6% appearing once. This sample also belongs to another study, concerning yellow fever vaccine responses in identical twins.

Sequencing used PBMCs. These receptor sequences come from a woman younger than 30 in good health.

The J gene is TRBJ2-7, the V gene TRBV27, with 9 bases lining up with TRBD2. CDR3 length: 14 amino acids. With V trimmed by 3 bases and J by 3 bases, 3 bases remained unmatched. CDR1 MNHEY and CDR2 SMNVEV come from the germline V gene (reference sequence). The CDR3 DNA follows: TGTGCCAGCAGTTTTTCAGCGGGGGGCTACGAGCAGTACTTC. Its protein product is CASSFSAGGYEQYF.

This clonotype turned up a few times. The chain recombines TRBV11-2 with TRBJ2-5; D is undetermined. This CDR3 is 16 amino acids long. V was clipped by 1 base and J by 5 bases, with 17 bases between them. From germline, CDR1 is SGHAT and CDR2 FQNNGV. The CDR3 is CASSLAGVWVGETQYF. The CDR3 nucleotides read TGTGCCAGCAGCTTAGCTGGAGTCTGGGTTGGGGAGACCCAGTACTTC.

This clonotype was seen a handful of times. This rearrangement joins TRBV20-1 to TRBJ2-3, with D possibly being TRBD1 or TRBD2 (6 bases each). Trimming took off 1 base at V and 2 bases at J, with 13 bases between the two ends. The CDR3 has 15 amino acids. The germline CDR1 and CDR2 sequences are DFQATT and SNEGSKA (reference sequence). This CDR3 reads CSARVGGHITDTQYF. The CDR3 nucleotides read TGCAGTGCTAGAGTGGGGGGACATATCACAGATACGCAGTATTTT.

J is TRBJ2-5 and V is TRBV13, with TRBD1 matching over 7 bases. After removal of 3 bases from V and 4 bases from J, the junction contained 2 bases not matched to a gene. This CDR3 has 13 residues. Germline CDR1 is PRHDT and CDR2 is FYEKMQ (reference sequence). In DNA, the CDR3 is TGTGCCAGCAGCTTCTACAGGGGAGAGACCCAGTACTTC. Residues: CASSFYRGETQYF.

The table lists this clonotype with many counts. V and J are TRBV28 and TRBJ2-1; no definite D call. V gave up 1 base and J gave up 0 bases, with 4 bases separating them. Germline V gene lookup returns CDR1 MDHEN and CDR2 SYDVKM. The CDR3 sequence is 14 residues long. The CDR3 DNA is TGTGCCAGCAGTTTATACAGCTCCTACAATGAGCAGTTCTTC. It yields the protein CASSLYSSYNEQFF.

This clonotype was detected many times. The chain carries TRBV20-1 and TRBJ2-7; D may be TRBD1 (5 bases). V was clipped by 3 bases and J by 2 bases, with 8 bases between them. Looked up from germline, CDR1 is DFQATT and CDR2 is SNEGSKA (reference sequence). This CDR3 spans 12 amino acids. The CDR3 nucleotides are TGCAGTGCTAGCAGGGATGCCTACGAGCAGTACTTC. This codes for CSASRDAYEQYF.

The chain carries TRBV12-3 or TRBV12-4 and TRBJ2-3; D gene unclear. V was trimmed by 1 base and J by 0 bases, leaving 8 bases between them. CDR3 length: 15 residues. The DNA for the CDR3 is TGTGCCAGCAGTTTAGGCGGAGAAAGCACAGATACGCAGTATTTT. Translated: CASSLGGESTDTQYF.

This clonotype was picked up many times. The chain recombines TRBV7-9 with TRBJ2-7, with 8 bases matching TRBD2. The germline CDR1 and CDR2 sequences are SEHNR and FQNEAQ (reference sequence). This CDR3 comprises 14 residues. Losses at the gene ends were 3 bases for V and 5 bases for J; bases not matched to a gene: 6. CDR3 bases: TGTGCCAGCAGCTTGACGAAAGCGGGAGACGAGCAGTACTTC. Its translation: CASSLTKAGDEQYF. The variable domain in full, with the rest retrieved from reference TRBV7-9 and TRBJ2-7, is DTGVSQNPRHKITKRGQNVTFRCDPISEHNRLYWYRQTLGQGPEFLTYFQNEAQLEKSRLLSDRFSAERPKGSFSTLEIQRTEQGDSAMYLCASSLTKAGDEQYFGPGTRLTVT.

This clonotype was recorded a few times. The chain is built from TRBV4-3 and TRBJ2-7, with TRBD1 matching 9 bases. This CDR3 comprises 17 residues. V lost 2 bases and J lost 4; bases outside the gene matches: 12. The germline CDR1 and CDR2 sequences are LGHNA and YSLEER. CDR3 nucleotides: TGCGCCAGCAGCCAAAAAGTGGGACAGGGTGGTATGTACGAGCAGTACTTC. It codes for CASSQKVGQGGMYEQYF.